Described below is a single T cell receptor (beta chain) sequence and its context. This sample is drawn from a study of blood T cell repertoires in COVID-19. Study summary: Some COVID-19 samples were acute and others convalescent; all came from the United States, Italy and Spain. PBMCs, B-cell-depleted T cells, or T cells provided the cDNA or gDNA that made up the material.

Recruits, aged about 18 to 95 years, lived in 20 to 30 US areas. Authors' analysis steps: Reference gene primers were amplified, and this amplification served to estimate nucleated cell counts. The method was immunoSEQ multiplex PCR; TCRdb's version includes in-frame clones alone and lacks a portion of them. V, J and clone size were drawn from that table, and D and trimming were deduced from the DNA. Here the sample spans about 220,000 clones, 80% to 90% being singletons. The CDR3 covers 16 residues. Germline V CDR1 and CDR2: SNHLY, FYNNEI. V dropped 6 bases and J dropped 1; count of bases not matched to a gene: 6.

This clonotype was obtained from a woman aged 35 to 49 with acute COVID-19. The sequencing sample was made of PBMCs or T cells enriched from blood (not recorded which). The chain recombines TRBV2 with TRBJ2-1, with TRBD2 matching over 10 bases. The CDR3 DNA follows: TGTGCCAGCAGCCTCATAGCGGGGGGTTCCTACAATGAGCAGTTCTTC. It is translated as CASSLIAGGSYNEQFF.